The 30 T cell receptor beta chains below come from one sample, sequenced in a study of control samples from healthy donors and cancer patients. Produced via immunoSEQ multiplex PCR; TCRdb's table is partial and in-frame only. This sample yields about 80,000 clones, of which roughly 91% are seen a single time; around 17% belongs to the top ten. Sequenced sample: blood. Receptors originate from a man aged 45-65 years in good health.

This sequence joins TRBV13 and TRBJ1-2; the match to TRBD1 covers 7 bases. The CDR3 length is 14 residues. Germline lookup yields CDR1 PRHDT and CDR2 FYEKMQ (reference sequence). Trimming removed 6 bases from V and 7 bases from J; junction bases left unmatched: 11. CDR3 nucleotide sequence: TGTGCCAGCAGTACGCCCCAGGGGGGATCTGGCTACACCTTC. Translated, it gives CASSTPQGGSGYTF.

A single count supports this clone. V is TRBV19 and J is TRBJ1-2, with 7 nucleotides matching TRBD1. V lost 6 bases and J lost 6; bases outside the gene matches: 7. This CDR3 spans 13 amino acids. Per the germline V gene, CDR1 is LNHDA and CDR2 is SQIVND (reference sequence). As DNA, the CDR3 is TGTGCCAGTAGGCTCGACAGGGTGGATGGCTACACCTTC. Protein: CASRLDRVDGYTF. Drawing the rest from reference TRBV19 and TRBJ1-2, the complete variable domain is DGGITQSPKYLFRKEGQNVTLSCEQNLNHDAMYWYRQDPGQGLRLIYYSQIVNDFQKGDIAEGYSVSREKKESFPLTVTSAQKNPTAFYLCASRLDRVDGYTFGSGTRLTVV.

V and J are TRBV5-1 and TRBJ2-3; 7 positions agree with TRBD1. Germline loops: CDR1 SGHRS, CDR2 YFSETQ. The CDR3 extends over 18 amino acids. The V gene end was trimmed by 1 base and the J gene end by 0 bases; junction bases not matched to a gene: 11. The CDR3, as DNA: TGCGCCAGCAGCTTGCGACAGGGTGCCCGCCCTAGCACAGATACGCAGTATTTT. It translates to CASSLRQGARPSTDTQYF.

Notes on this clone: This sample also contains other DNA sequences that code for the same CDR3. CDR3 nucleotide sequence: TGTGCCAGCAGCCAACCCAGCGGGGGGGCCTCTTCCGGGGAGCTGTTTTTT. It codes for CASSQPSGGASSGELFF. J is TRBJ2-2 and V is TRBV3-1 (or the pseudogene TRBV3-2); 10 nucleotides align to TRBD2. Germline CDR1 LGHDT, CDR2 YNNKEL (reference sequence). The V gene end was trimmed by 2 bases and the J gene end by 6 bases; junction bases not matched to a gene: 9. This CDR3 has 17 residues.

V and J are TRBV19 and TRBJ2-7, with D hard to call. There are 11 residues in the CDR3. Germline V gives CDR1 LNHDA, CDR2 SQIVND (reference sequence). The V gene lost 4 bases and the J gene lost 2 bases, with 3 bases spanning the gap. The CDR3 region has the DNA TGTGCCAGTAGTACACCCTACGAGCAGTACTTC. Protein: CASSTPYEQYF.

This sequence joins TRBV19 and TRBJ2-2; TRBD2 matches at 8 bases. CDR3 length: 16 residues. V shed 5 bases and J 5 bases; nucleotides not matched to a gene: 10. CDR1 LNHDA and CDR2 SQIVND come from the germline V gene (reference sequence). The CDR3 sequence is CASSPRGSGATGELFF. The CDR3 bases are TGTGCCAGTAGTCCCCGAGGTAGCGGGGCTACCGGGGAGCTGTTTTTT. The full variable domain, with the rest looked up from reference TRBV19 and TRBJ2-2, is DGGITQSPKYLFRKEGQNVTLSCEQNLNHDAMYWYRQDPGQGLRLIYYSQIVNDFQKGDIAEGYSVSREKKESFPLTVTSAQKNPTAFYLCASSPRGSGATGELFFGEGSRLTVL.

The genes are TRBV5-1 and TRBJ1-2; TRBD1 matches at 7 bases. V was pared by 4 bases and J by 8 bases, with 11 bases of the junction left unmatched. This CDR3 region has 14 residues. The germline V gene encodes CDR1 SGHRS and CDR2 YFSETQ. In DNA, the CDR3 is TGCGCCAGCAGCAACAACAGGGGTAATCGGGGCTACACCTTC. Translation gives CASSNNRGNRGYTF.

The table lists this clone with a few counts. The rearrangement links TRBV7-9 to TRBJ2-7; D unresolved. Germline CDR1 reads SEHNR; CDR2 reads FQNEAQ (reference sequence). The CDR3 loop spans 12 amino acids. V was cut by 5 bases and J by 6 bases, with 11 bases left in between. The CDR3, as DNA: TGTGCCAGCAGCCCTACTAATTCCGAGCAGTACTTC. Its translation is CASSPTNSEQYF.

This chain connects TRBV5-4 to TRBJ1-6, with D maybe TRBD1 (5 bases). The V end was cut by 3 bases, the J end by 8 bases, with 9 bases between. This CDR3 contains 13 residues. Germline CDR1 reads SGHNT; CDR2 reads YYREEE (reference sequence). The CDR3 here is CASSSLRDSPLHF. In DNA, the CDR3 is TGTGCCAGCAGCTCCCTCAGGGATTCACCCCTCCACTTT.

The gene calls are TRBV4-2 and TRBJ1-4; D is undetermined. Germline V lookup: CDR1 LGHNA, CDR2 YNFKEQ. CDR3 size: 14 residues. Trimming took 1 base from V and 4 from J, leaving 7 bases between them. In DNA, the CDR3 is TGTGCCAGCAGCCAAGCCCAGCATAATGAAAAACTGTTTTTT. Translation gives CASSQAQHNEKLFF.

This clone was found a few times. The chain recombines TRBV25-1 with TRBJ2-4, with D perhaps being TRBD1 or TRBD2 (5 bases each). CDR3 length: 13 amino acids. Trimming removed 0 bases from V and 9 bases from J, with 9 bases in between. Germline CDR1 and CDR2: MGHDK and SYGVNS. CDR3 nucleotide sequence: TGTGCCAGCAGTGAATACGAGGGGAGCATTCAGTACTTC. Encoded protein: CASSEYEGSIQYF.

The rearrangement joins TRBV6-5 to TRBJ2-7; 8 bases match TRBD2. Germline CDR1 is MNHEY and CDR2 is SVGAGI. This CDR3 is built from 14 residues. The V and J ends lost 8 bases and 3 bases, in that order; junction bases with no gene match: 9. The CDR3: CASRRGGPIYEQYF. CDR3 DNA: TGTGCCAGCCGCCGGGGGGGCCCTATCTACGAGCAGTACTTC.

The genes are TRBV29-1 and TRBJ1-2, with TRBD1 matching 7 bases. Germline lookup yields CDR1 SQVTM and CDR2 ANQGSEA. The V segment lost 7 bases and the J segment 5 bases; nucleotides outside the gene matches: 7. The CDR3 covers 12 residues. In DNA form, the CDR3 reads TGCAGCGCTCCCGGGACAGCTTATGGCTACACCTTC. The encoded protein is CSAPGTAYGYTF.

The chain employs TRBV7-8 and TRBJ2-1; TRBD1 agrees at 7 bases. From germline, CDR1 is SGHVS and CDR2 FQNEAQ. After removal of 4 bases from V and 0 bases from J, the junction contained 6 bases not matched to a gene. The CDR3 sequence is 16 residues long. This CDR3 reads CASSSLGGFSYNEQFF. CDR3 DNA: TGTGCCAGCAGCTCATTAGGGGGCTTCTCCTACAATGAGCAGTTCTTC.

The chain combines TRBV18 with TRBJ1-1; D gene unclear. V was shortened by 4 bases and J by 1 base, with 7 bases between the two germline ends. Germline CDR1 reads KGHSH; CDR2 reads LQKENI. CDR3 length: 13 residues. CDR3 loop: CASSRDGNTEAFF. CDR3 DNA sequence: TGTGCCAGCTCACGCGACGGGAACACTGAAGCTTTCTTT.

The J gene is TRBJ2-3, the V gene TRBV9, with D possibly matching TRBD1 (5 bases). The CDR3 runs 15 residues. V dropped 0 bases and J dropped 2 bases, with 10 bases sitting between them. Germline V gene lookup returns CDR1 SGDLS and CDR2 YYNGEE. CDR3 in amino acids: CASSVGGRNTDTQYF. For the CDR3, the DNA is TGTGCCAGCAGCGTAGGGGGCAGGAACACAGATACGCAGTATTTT.

The V gene is TRBV6-2 or TRBV6-3, the J gene TRBJ2-1, with TRBD1 matching 8 bases. V dropped 5 bases and J dropped 0; count of bases not matched to a gene: 9. CDR3 size: 17 residues. CDR1 MNHEY and CDR2 SVGEGT come from the germline V gene. CDR3 coding DNA: TGTGCCAGCAGTGGACAGGGTGGGGGAGCCTCCTACAATGAGCAGTTCTTC. It specifies CASSGQGGGASYNEQFF.

This clone has a single count. This chain joins TRBV6-6 and TRBJ1-6; tentative D call: TRBD1 (5 bases). CDR1 and CDR2 from the germline V gene are MNHNY and SVGAGI (reference sequence). The CDR3 runs 15 residues. Trimming left V 6 bases short and J 8 bases short, with 17 bases between. The CDR3 DNA is TGTGCCAGCAGCCGAAACGGGGGATCGGATTCACCCCTCCACTTT. Protein product: CASSRNGGSDSPLHF.

This clone was counted only a few times. This chain joins TRBV7-8 and TRBJ1-2, with TRBD1 matching over 9 bases. This CDR3 has 15 residues. V was pared by 4 bases and J by 8 bases, with 11 bases of the junction left unmatched. CDR1 is SGHVS, CDR2 FQNEAQ, per germline. The DNA of the CDR3 is TGTGCCAGCAGCTCCAACTTGGACAGGGGAGGAGGCTACACCTTC. The encoded protein is CASSSNLDRGGGYTF.

As for this clone: The same CDR3 can be traced to other DNA sequences in this sample. The J gene is TRBJ1-1, the V gene TRBV27; D is possibly TRBD1 (6 bases). Germline-derived CDR1 and CDR2 are MNHEY and SMNVEV (reference sequence). Trimming shortened V by 4 bases and J by 3 bases, and 9 bases separated the two germline ends. The CDR3 has 13 residues. CDR3 sequence: CASSYRADTEAFF. The CDR3, as DNA: TGTGCCAGCAGTTACAGGGCCGACACTGAAGCTTTCTTT.

The chain employs TRBV30 and TRBJ1-2; D is unclear. This CDR3 spans 10 amino acids. Germline CDR1 is GTSNPN and CDR2 is SVGIG (reference sequence). Trimming pared 4 bases from V and 9 bases from J, leaving 9 bases between. DNA for the CDR3: TGTGCCTGGACTACCTTAAGCTACACCTTC. This translates into CAWTTLSYTF.

In regard to this clone: The sample has other DNA sequences that encode this CDR3 too. The V call is TRBV18, the J call TRBJ2-7; TRBD2 might be the D (5 bases). Germline V gene data show CDR1 as KGHSH and CDR2 as LQKENI. CDR3 length: 12 residues. V was pared by 6 bases and J by 5 bases, with 11 bases between. The CDR3: CASSPTGNEQYF. The CDR3 DNA reads as TGTGCCAGCTCGCCTACCGGGAACGAGCAGTACTTC.

V usage is TRBV11-2 and J usage is TRBJ1-3, with D perhaps TRBD1 (5 bases). Germline CDR1 reads SGHAT; CDR2 reads FQNNGV. CDR3 length equals 15 residues. V was cut by 5 bases and J by 2 bases, with 13 bases left in between. The CDR3 region has the DNA TGTGCCAGCAGCCGGGGACCCGACCCTGGAAACACCATATATTTT. It yields the protein CASSRGPDPGNTIYF. Based on the CDR3 plus reference TRBV11-2 and TRBJ1-3, the full variable domain is EAGVAQSPRYKIIEKRQSVAFWCNPISGHATLYWYQQILGQGPKLLIQFQNNGVVDDSQLPKDRFSAERLKGVDSTLKIQPAKLEDSAVYLCASSRGPDPGNTIYFGEGSWLTVV.

The V call is TRBV5-1, the J call TRBJ1-4; D is unresolved. With 3 bases removed from V and 0 bases from J, the gap between germline ends came to 9 bases. The germline gives CDR1 SGHRS, CDR2 YFSETQ. CDR3 length: 15 residues. In DNA, the CDR3 is TGCGCCAGCAGCTCCGGCCCTTCAACTAATGAAAAACTGTTTTTT. The encoded protein is CASSSGPSTNEKLFF.

This clone came up once. The rearrangement links TRBV12-3 or TRBV12-4 to TRBJ1-2; D is unclear. Trimming left V 6 bases short and J 3 bases short, with 5 bases between. This CDR3 contains 11 residues. CDR3 sequence reads: CASSRYYGYTF. In DNA form, the CDR3 reads TGTGCCAGCAGCAGATACTATGGCTACACCTTC.

The chain couples TRBV19 to TRBJ2-2; D not resolved. Germline V gene lookup returns CDR1 LNHDA and CDR2 SQIVND (reference sequence). The V end lost 7 bases, the J end lost 0 bases, and 15 bases lay between the germline ends. The CDR3 totals 16 residues. The chain's CDR3 is CASKRGFYSNTGELFF. The CDR3 nucleotides are TGTGCCAGTAAGCGAGGCTTCTACTCGAACACCGGGGAGCTGTTTTTT.

The chain carries TRBV2 and TRBJ2-3; unclear D gene. Germline lookup yields CDR1 SNHLY and CDR2 FYNNEI. This CDR3 spans 15 amino acids. Trimming removed 4 bases at V and 2 bases at J, with 13 bases between. CDR3 in amino acids: CASSVGTDLTDTQYF. The CDR3 DNA reads as TGTGCCAGCAGTGTAGGAACAGACCTCACAGATACGCAGTATTTT.

The V call is TRBV30, the J call TRBJ2-1; 8 nucleotides line up with TRBD2. The CDR3 runs 15 residues. With V trimmed by 7 bases and J by 6 bases, 14 bases remained unmatched. Germline V gene sequence: CDR1 GTSNPN, CDR2 SVGIG (reference sequence). CDR3 in amino acids: CALDGGGKFSNEQFF. As DNA, the CDR3 is TGTGCCTTGGACGGGGGGGGGAAATTTTCCAATGAGCAGTTCTTC.

In its sample, this clone was seen once. J is TRBJ1-1 and V is TRBV18, with D possibly being TRBD1 (6 bases). This CDR3 has 12 amino acids. Germline V lookup: CDR1 KGHSH, CDR2 LQKENI. The ends were cut back, 5 bases at V and 7 bases at J, with 11 bases in the middle. CDR3 in amino acids: CASSSRQVEAFF. The CDR3 nucleotides are TGTGCCAGCTCATCTCGACAGGTTGAAGCTTTCTTT.

V and J are TRBV7-9 and TRBJ1-5, with a weak D call TRBD1 (6 bases). V gave up 1 base and J gave up 2 bases, with 9 bases separating them. The germline V gene encodes CDR1 SEHNR and CDR2 FQNEAQ (reference sequence). This CDR3 has 15 residues. CDR3 DNA sequence: TGTGCCAGCAGCTTAGACAGGGTAGGCAATCAGCCCCAGCATTTT. This encodes CASSLDRVGNQPQHF. Complete variable domain (other parts from reference TRBV7-9 and TRBJ1-5): DTGVSQNPRHKITKRGQNVTFRCDPISEHNRLYWYRQTLGQGPEFLTYFQNEAQLEKSRLLSDRFSAERPKGSFSTLEIQRTEQGDSAMYLCASSLDRVGNQPQHFGDGTRLSIL.